These 7 T cell receptor beta chains originate from one sample sequenced in a study of OX40 agonist ivuxolimab in advanced cancers. Libraries were prepared by immunoSEQ multiplex PCR; TCRdb keeps only in-frame clonotypes and omits some of them. This sample has 120,000 or so clones, with 89% found just once. The sample was CD4+ or CD8+ T cells sorted from blood, taken in a trial of the OX40 agonist ivuxolimab. The source is an adult with an advanced solid tumor such as melanoma, head and neck, liver or kidney cancer.

The chain joins TRBV29-1 to TRBJ2-3, with 11 bases identical to TRBD2. This CDR3 is 14 amino acids long. J gave up 5 bases and V 3 bases, and 4 bases lay outside the gene matches. From germline, CDR1 is SQVTM and CDR2 ANQGSEA. CDR3 bases: TGCAGCGTTGAGCTAGCGGGAGGACGAGATACGCAGTATTTT. It encodes CSVELAGGRDTQYF.

The gene calls are TRBV7-2 and TRBJ1-6, with D unresolved. Trimming stripped 1 base from V and 9 bases from J, with 4 bases between. The germline CDR1 and CDR2 sequences are SGHTA and FQGNSA. CDR3 length: 12 residues. In DNA form, the CDR3 reads TGTGCCAGCAGCTTAGACGGTTCACCCCTCCACTTT. Translation: CASSLDGSPLHF.

The rearrangement links TRBV18 to TRBJ2-2, with D possibly matching TRBD1 (6 bases). The length of the CDR3 is 17 residues. Trimming stripped 0 bases from V and 5 bases from J, with 16 bases between. Germline assignment: CDR1 KGHSH and CDR2 LQKENI. The CDR3 nucleotides read TGTGCCAGCTCACCACCGGGGGCCGGGATTGGAACCGGGGAGCTGTTTTTT. Protein sequence: CASSPPGAGIGTGELFF.

The chain couples TRBV5-1 to TRBJ1-1, with TRBD1 matching over 7 bases. This CDR3 contains 13 residues. Germline V CDR1 and CDR2: SGHRS, YFSETQ. The trim removed 5 bases at V and 8 bases at J, leaving 9 bases unmatched. CDR3 in DNA: TGCGCCAGCAGACCGGGACAGCGGAACGAAGCTTTCTTT. It codes for CASRPGQRNEAFF.

The chain uses TRBV7-9 and TRBJ2-2; D remains unclear. V was trimmed by 4 bases and J by 3 bases, leaving 0 bases between them. The CDR3 runs to 11 residues. Germline V gene data show CDR1 as SEHNR and CDR2 as FQNEAQ (reference sequence). CDR3 residues: CASSYTGELFF. The CDR3 coding sequence is TGTGCCAGCAGCTACACCGGGGAGCTGTTTTTT.

This chain joins TRBV5-6 and TRBJ1-1; D not certain. The CDR3 runs to 15 residues. In germline, CDR1 is SGHDT, CDR2 YYEEEE. Trimming stripped 2 bases from V and 1 base from J, with 12 bases between. The CDR3 loop reads CASSFRRLTNTEAFF. The CDR3 region has the DNA TGTGCCAGCAGCTTCCGGAGGCTGACGAACACTGAAGCTTTCTTT.

V gene TRBV5-1 combines with J gene TRBJ2-3; D ambiguous. V was pared by 0 bases and J by 2 bases, with 1 base between. CDR1 SGHRS and CDR2 YFSETQ come from the germline V gene. The CDR3 runs 12 residues. The CDR3 nucleotides read TGCGCCAGCAGCTTGGACACAGATACGCAGTATTTT. Protein: CASSLDTDTQYF.